Below, one T cell receptor beta chain is given with its context. The data originate from a study of T-cell reconstitution after alpha-beta-depleted transplantation in children. Unique molecular identifiers were used to barcode this TCRbeta library. TCRdb redid the calling of the PCR reads with MiXCR, one entry per CDR3 protein. The sample records hundreds of thousands of distinct CDR3 sequences, around 19% being singletons. The sequence was collected from a human donor who donated a stem cell graft to a child with acute lymphoblastic leukemia. The sequencing used PBMCs from the stem cell graft donor, collected from the stem cell graft.

The chain's CDR3 is CASSSVVNNEQFF. The DNA of the CDR3 is TGTGCCAGCAGCTCCGTCGTTAACAATGAGCAGTTCTTC. This chain joins TRBV11-2 and TRBJ2-1; D call uncertain. This CDR3 is 13 amino acids long. Germline values: CDR1 SGHAT, CDR2 FQNNGV. The V gene lost 4 bases and the J gene lost 5 bases, with 9 bases spanning the gap. The full variable domain, completed using reference TRBV11-2 and TRBJ2-1, is EAGVAQSPRYKIIEKRQSVAFWCNPISGHATLYWYQQILGQGPKLLIQFQNNGVVDDSQLPKDRFSAERLKGVDSTLKIQPAKLEDSAVYLCASSSVVNNEQFFGPGTRLTVL.